The rows below give T cell receptor beta chains drawn from one sample of a study of blood T cell repertoires in COVID-19. Measured with immunoSEQ multiplex PCR; TCRdb has only the in-frame clones, and not every one. This table holds about 62,000 clones, roughly 85% found once. Material: peripheral blood. The receptors were sampled from a woman aged 80 or over with acute or convalescent COVID-19. Both conserved end residues are part of each CDR3. Fields, in order: CDR3 protein, CDR3 DNA, J gene, clone size, V gene, D gene. A D gene is named only where the DNA matches it firmly. Clone size is shown for a subset of rows, as once, few, many or a class of expanded clone.

CDR3: CASSPYRGRTSYEQYF
DNA: TGTGCCAGCAGCCCATACAGGGGGCGGACGTCCTACGAGCAGTACTTC
J: TRBJ2-7
size: -
V: TRBV7-9
D: TRBD1

CDR3: CASSLAPGGNNQPQHF
DNA: TGTGCCAGCAGCTTAGCGCCGGGAGGAAATAATCAGCCCCAGCATTTT
J: TRBJ1-5
size: -
V: TRBV7-8
D: -

CDR3: CASSSGWWGNTEAFF
DNA: TGTGCCAGCAGCTCCGGTTGGTGGGGCAACACTGAAGCTTTCTTT
J: TRBJ1-1
size: -
V: TRBV7-2
D: -

CDR3: CASSYPRLAGANVLTF
DNA: TGTGCCAGCAGTTACCCGAGACTTGCTGGGGCCAACGTCCTGACTTTC
J: TRBJ2-6
size: -
V: TRBV6-2/TRBV6-3
D: -

CDR3: CASSFQRGGTEAFF
DNA: TGTGCCAGCAGCTTTCAAAGGGGAGGTACTGAAGCTTTCTTT
J: TRBJ1-1
size: -
V: TRBV11-2
D: -

CDR3: CARSRDWQETQYF
DNA: TGTGCCAGAAGCCGGGACTGGCAAGAGACCCAGTACTTC
J: TRBJ2-5
size: -
V: TRBV5-3
D: -

CDR3: CASSYSRAGGRDTQYF
DNA: TGTGCCAGCAGTTACTCCCGCGCGGGGGGGCGGGATACGCAGTATTTT
J: TRBJ2-3
size: -
V: TRBV6-5
D: TRBD2

CDR3: CAWSEVLGVVRGYTF
DNA: TGTGCCTGGAGTGAGGTGCTAGGCGTTGTAAGGGGCTACACCTTC
J: TRBJ1-2
size: -
V: TRBV30
D: -

CDR3: CASSLVTSGQETQYF
DNA: TGTGCCAGCAGCTTAGTCACTAGCGGACAAGAGACCCAGTACTTC
J: TRBJ2-5
size: -
V: TRBV7-6
D: TRBD2

CDR3: CASSTGTVNSPLHF
DNA: TGTGCCAGCAGTACCGGGACAGTAAATTCACCCCTCCACTTT
J: TRBJ1-6
size: -
V: TRBV7-2
D: TRBD1

CDR3: CATSDSLAENYNEQFF
DNA: TGTGCCACCAGTGATTCACTAGCGGAGAATTACAATGAGCAGTTCTTC
J: TRBJ2-1
size: -
V: TRBV24-1
D: TRBD2

CDR3: CASIGRASYEQYF
DNA: TGTGCCAGCATTGGCAGGGCTTCCTACGAGCAGTACTTC
J: TRBJ2-7
size: -
V: TRBV2
D: -

CDR3: CATSVGANYGYTF
DNA: TGTGCCACCAGTGTAGGAGCGAACTATGGCTACACCTTC
J: TRBJ1-2
size: -
V: TRBV24-1
D: -

CDR3: CASSRQGDTEAFF
DNA: TGCGCCAGCAGTCGACAGGGAGACACTGAAGCTTTCTTT
J: TRBJ1-1
size: -
V: TRBV10-2
D: TRBD1

CDR3: CASSGSNTNQPQHF
DNA: TGTGCCAGCAGTGGGTCAAACACCAATCAGCCCCAGCATTTT
J: TRBJ1-5
size: -
V: TRBV2
D: -

CDR3: CASSRGNTGELFF
DNA: TGTGCCAGCAGTCGGGGAAACACCGGGGAGCTGTTTTTT
J: TRBJ2-2
size: -
V: TRBV6-5
D: -

CDR3: CASTEEGGIPRHDTEAFF
DNA: TGTGCCAGTACCGAAGAGGGAGGGATCCCACGCCATGACACTGAAGCTTTCTTT
J: TRBJ1-1
size: once
V: TRBV19
D: -

CDR3: CASSDDKFEQYF
DNA: TGTGCCAGCAGCGACGACAAATTCGAGCAGTACTTC
J: TRBJ2-7
size: -
V: TRBV2
D: -

CDR3: CASRGQANEKLFF
DNA: TGTGCCAGCAGGGGACAGGCTAATGAAAAACTGTTTTTT
J: TRBJ1-4
size: -
V: TRBV27
D: TRBD1

CDR3: CASSHRQGRNEQFF
DNA: TGTGCCAGCAGCCATCGACAGGGCCGGAATGAGCAGTTCTTC
J: TRBJ2-1
size: -
V: TRBV3-1/TRBV3-2
D: TRBD1

CDR3: CASARGEASEQYF
DNA: TGTGCCAGCGCACGGGGGGAAGCCTCCGAGCAGTACTTC
J: TRBJ2-7
size: -
V: TRBV12-3/TRBV12-4
D: TRBD2

CDR3: CAWSERGQNQPQHF
DNA: TGTGCCTGGAGTGAACGGGGTCAAAATCAGCCCCAGCATTTT
J: TRBJ1-5
size: few
V: TRBV30
D: -